The 2 T cell receptor beta chains below were found in one sample sequenced in a study of T cell repertoires in ileal Crohn's disease. This table comes from immunoSEQ multiplex PCR, and its TCRdb copy is limited to in-frame clones, with some not included. The sample contains about 8,000 clones, around 96% of which appear only once. Sequenced input: ileal tissue. The receptors stem from an adult with Crohn's disease.

This chain connects TRBV5-1 to TRBJ2-2; 10 nucleotides match TRBD2. Germline loops: CDR1 SGHRS, CDR2 YFSETQ. This CDR3 comprises 15 residues. The V segment lost 5 bases and the J segment 4 bases; nucleotides outside the gene matches: 5. The CDR3 loop is CASRWLAGVTGELFF. In DNA, the CDR3 is TGCGCCAGCAGGTGGCTAGCGGGGGTCACCGGGGAGCTGTTTTTT.

The V call is TRBV7-7, the J call TRBJ2-5, with D possibly TRBD1 on 7 matching bases. The CDR3 is 16 residues long. CDR1 and CDR2 (germline): SSHAT, FNYEAQ (reference sequence). Trimming cost V 1 base and J 0 bases, with 12 bases left between them. CDR3 residues: CASSLGGRGDQETQYF. In DNA, the CDR3 is TGTGCCAGCAGCTTAGGGGGCAGGGGGGACCAAGAGACCCAGTACTTC. The full variable domain, completed using reference TRBV7-7 and TRBJ2-5, is GAGVSQSPRYKVTKRGQDVTLRCDPISSHATLYWYQQALGQGPEFLTYFNYEAQPDKSGLPSDRFSAERPEGSISTLTIQRTEQRDSAMYRCASSLGGRGDQETQYFGPGTRLLVL.